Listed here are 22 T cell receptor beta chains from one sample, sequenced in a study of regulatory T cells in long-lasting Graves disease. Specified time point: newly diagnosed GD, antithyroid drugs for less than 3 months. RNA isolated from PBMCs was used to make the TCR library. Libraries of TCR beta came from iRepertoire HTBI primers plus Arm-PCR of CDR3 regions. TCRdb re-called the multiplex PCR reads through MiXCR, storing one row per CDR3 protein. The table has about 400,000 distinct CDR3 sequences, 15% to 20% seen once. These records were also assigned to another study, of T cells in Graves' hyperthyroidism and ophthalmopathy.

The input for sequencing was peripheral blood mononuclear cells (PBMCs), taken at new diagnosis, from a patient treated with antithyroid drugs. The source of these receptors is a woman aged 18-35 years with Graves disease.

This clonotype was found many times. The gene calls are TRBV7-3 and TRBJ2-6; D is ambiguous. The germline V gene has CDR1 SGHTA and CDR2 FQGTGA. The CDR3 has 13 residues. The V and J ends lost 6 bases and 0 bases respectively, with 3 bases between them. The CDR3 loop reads CASRSSGANVLTF. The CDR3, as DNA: TGTGCCAGCAGGAGCTCTGGGGCCAACGTCCTGACTTTC.

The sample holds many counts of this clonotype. Written as DNA, the CDR3 is TGTGCCAGCAGCTTATTCCCTAGCGGGGCTTACAATGAGCAGTTCTTC. It specifies CASSLFPSGAYNEQFF. V and J are TRBV11-3 and TRBJ2-1; 9 bases match TRBD2. Germline V gene lookup returns CDR1 SGHNT and CDR2 YENEEA. The junction had 6 bases not matched to a gene; V was cut back by 2 bases and J by 4 bases. The CDR3 has 16 residues.

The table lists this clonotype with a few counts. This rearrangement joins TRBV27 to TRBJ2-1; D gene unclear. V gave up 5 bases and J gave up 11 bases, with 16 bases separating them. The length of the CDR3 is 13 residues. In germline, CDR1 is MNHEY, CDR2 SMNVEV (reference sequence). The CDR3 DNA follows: TGTGCCAGCAGTCCCCCCTTTCTCCTAAAGCAGTTCTTC. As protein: CASSPPFLLKQFF.

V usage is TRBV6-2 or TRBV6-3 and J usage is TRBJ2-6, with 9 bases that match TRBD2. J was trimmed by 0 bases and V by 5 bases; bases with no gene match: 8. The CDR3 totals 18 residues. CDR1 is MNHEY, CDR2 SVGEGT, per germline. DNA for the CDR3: TGTGCCAGCAGTGGAGGGACTAGCCGGGTCTCTGGGGCCAACGTCCTGACTTTC. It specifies CASSGGTSRVSGANVLTF.

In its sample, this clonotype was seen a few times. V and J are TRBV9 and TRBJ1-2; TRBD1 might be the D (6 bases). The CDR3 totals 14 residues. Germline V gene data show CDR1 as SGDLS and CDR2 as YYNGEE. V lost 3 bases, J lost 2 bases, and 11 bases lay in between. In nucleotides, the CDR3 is TGTGCCAGCAGCGGCCTCGGACAGAACTATGGCTACACCTTC. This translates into CASSGLGQNYGYTF.

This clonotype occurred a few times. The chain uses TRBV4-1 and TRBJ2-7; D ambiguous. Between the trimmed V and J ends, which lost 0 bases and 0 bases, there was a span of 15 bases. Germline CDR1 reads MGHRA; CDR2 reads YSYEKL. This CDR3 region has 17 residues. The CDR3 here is CASSQDIYDANSYEQYF. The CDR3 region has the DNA TGCGCCAGCAGCCAAGATATTTACGACGCCAACTCCTACGAGCAGTACTTC.

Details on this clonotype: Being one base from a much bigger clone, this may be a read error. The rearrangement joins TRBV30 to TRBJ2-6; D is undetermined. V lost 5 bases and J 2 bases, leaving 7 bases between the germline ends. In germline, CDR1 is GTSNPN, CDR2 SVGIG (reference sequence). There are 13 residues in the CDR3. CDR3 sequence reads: CAWETAGANVLTF. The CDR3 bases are TGTGCCTGGGAGACGGCTGGGGCCAACGTCCTGACTTTC.

The CDR3 DNA reads as TGTGCCAGCAGCGGATCTAGCGGGAGGGCCAGGGATAGTGAGCAGTTCTTC. Protein product: CASSGSSGRARDSEQFF. The V call is TRBV9, the J call TRBJ2-1, with 12 positions matching TRBD2. Germline V gene lookup returns CDR1 SGDLS and CDR2 YYNGEE. The ends lost 3 bases at V and 9 bases at J; junction bases unmatched: 13. This CDR3 comprises 17 residues.

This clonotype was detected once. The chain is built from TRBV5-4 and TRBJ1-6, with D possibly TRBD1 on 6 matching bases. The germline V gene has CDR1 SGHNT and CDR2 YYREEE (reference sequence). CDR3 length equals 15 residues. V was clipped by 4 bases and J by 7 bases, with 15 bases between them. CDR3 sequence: CASSPPTGDNSPLHF. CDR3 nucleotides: TGTGCCAGCAGCCCCCCGACAGGAGACAATTCACCCCTCCACTTT. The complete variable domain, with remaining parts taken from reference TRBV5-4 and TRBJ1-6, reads ETGVTQSPTHLIKTRGQQVTLRCSSQSGHNTVSWYQQALGQGPQFIFQYYREEENGRGNFPPRFSGLQFPNYSSELNVNALELDDSALYLCASSPPTGDNSPLHFGNGTRLTVT.

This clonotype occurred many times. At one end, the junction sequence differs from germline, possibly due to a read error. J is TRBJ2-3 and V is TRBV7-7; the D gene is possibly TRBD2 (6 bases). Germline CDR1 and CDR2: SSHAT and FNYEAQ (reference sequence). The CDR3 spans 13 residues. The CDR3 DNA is TGTGCTAGCAGCTTAGGCCGGGGAGGTACGCAGTATTTT. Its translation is CASSLGRGGTQYF.

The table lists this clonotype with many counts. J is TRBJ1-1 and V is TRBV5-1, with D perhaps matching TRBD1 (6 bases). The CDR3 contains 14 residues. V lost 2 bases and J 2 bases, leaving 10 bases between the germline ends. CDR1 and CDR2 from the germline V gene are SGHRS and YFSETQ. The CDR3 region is CASSLRQVNTEAFF. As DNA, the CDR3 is TGCGCCAGCAGCTTACGACAGGTCAACACTGAAGCTTTCTTT.

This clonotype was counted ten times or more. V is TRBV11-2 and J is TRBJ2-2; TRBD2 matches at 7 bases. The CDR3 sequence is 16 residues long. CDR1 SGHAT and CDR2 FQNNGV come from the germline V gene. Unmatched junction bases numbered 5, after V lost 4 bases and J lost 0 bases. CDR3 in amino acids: CASSSPSGSNTGELFF. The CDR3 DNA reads TGTGCCAGCAGCTCGCCTAGCGGTTCGAACACCGGGGAGCTGTTTTTT.

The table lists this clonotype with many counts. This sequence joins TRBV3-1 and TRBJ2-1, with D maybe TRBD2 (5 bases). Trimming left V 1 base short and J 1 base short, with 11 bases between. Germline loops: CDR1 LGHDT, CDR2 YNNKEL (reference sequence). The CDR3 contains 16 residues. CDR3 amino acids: CASSQGASGSYNEQFF. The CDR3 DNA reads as TGTGCCAGCAGCCAAGGTGCCAGCGGTTCCTACAATGAGCAGTTCTTC.

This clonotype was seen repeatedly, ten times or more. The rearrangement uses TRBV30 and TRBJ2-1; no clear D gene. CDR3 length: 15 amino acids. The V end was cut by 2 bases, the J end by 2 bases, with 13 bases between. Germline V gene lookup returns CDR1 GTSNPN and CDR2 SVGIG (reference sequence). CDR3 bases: TGTGCCTGGAGTCCCCGGAGCCCGGCCTACAATGAGCAGTTCTTC. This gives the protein CAWSPRSPAYNEQFF. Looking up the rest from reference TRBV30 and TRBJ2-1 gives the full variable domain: SQTIHQWPATLVQPVGSPLSLECTVEGTSNPNLYWYRQAAGRGLQLLFYSVGIGQISSEVPQNLSASRPQDRQFILSSKKLLLSDSGFYLCAWSPRSPAYNEQFFGPGTRLTVL.

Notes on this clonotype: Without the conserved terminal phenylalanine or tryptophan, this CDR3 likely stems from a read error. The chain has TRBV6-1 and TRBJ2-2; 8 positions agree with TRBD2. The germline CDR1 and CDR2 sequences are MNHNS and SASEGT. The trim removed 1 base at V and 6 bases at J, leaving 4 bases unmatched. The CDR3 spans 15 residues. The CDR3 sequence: CASSEEAGDPGELFS. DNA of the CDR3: TGTGCCAGCAGTGAAGAAGCGGGAGATCCCGGGGAGCTGTTTTCT.

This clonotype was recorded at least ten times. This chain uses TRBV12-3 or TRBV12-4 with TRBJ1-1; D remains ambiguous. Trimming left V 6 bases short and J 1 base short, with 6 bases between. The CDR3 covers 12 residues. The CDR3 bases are TGTGCCAGCAGCCAGTCGAACACTGAAGCTTTCTTT. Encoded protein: CASSQSNTEAFF.

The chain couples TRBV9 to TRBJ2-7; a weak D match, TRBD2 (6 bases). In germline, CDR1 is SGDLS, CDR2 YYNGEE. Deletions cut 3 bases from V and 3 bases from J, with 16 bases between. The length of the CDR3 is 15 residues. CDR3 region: CASSGGTAGIYEQYF. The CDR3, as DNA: TGTGCCAGCAGCGGAGGGACGGCGGGGATCTACGAGCAGTACTTC.

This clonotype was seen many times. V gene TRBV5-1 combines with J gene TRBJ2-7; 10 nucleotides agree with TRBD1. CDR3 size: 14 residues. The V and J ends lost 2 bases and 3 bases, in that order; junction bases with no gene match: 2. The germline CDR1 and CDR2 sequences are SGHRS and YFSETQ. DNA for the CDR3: TGCGCCAGCAGCTTCGGGACAGGGGTCTACGAGCAGTACTTC. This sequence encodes CASSFGTGVYEQYF.

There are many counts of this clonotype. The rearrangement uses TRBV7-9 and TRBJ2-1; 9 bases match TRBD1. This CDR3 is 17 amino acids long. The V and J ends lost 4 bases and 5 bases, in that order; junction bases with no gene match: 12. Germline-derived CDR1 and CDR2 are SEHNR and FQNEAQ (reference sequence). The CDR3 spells CASSSSDRGRTNNEQFF. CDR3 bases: TGTGCCAGCAGCTCGTCGGACAGGGGAAGGACTAACAATGAGCAGTTCTTC.

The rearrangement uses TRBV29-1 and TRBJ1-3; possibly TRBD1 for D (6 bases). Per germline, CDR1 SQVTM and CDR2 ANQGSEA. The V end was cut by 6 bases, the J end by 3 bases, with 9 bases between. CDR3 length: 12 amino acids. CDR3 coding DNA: TGCAGCGTAAGGACAGATGGAAACACCATATATTTT. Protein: CSVRTDGNTIYF.

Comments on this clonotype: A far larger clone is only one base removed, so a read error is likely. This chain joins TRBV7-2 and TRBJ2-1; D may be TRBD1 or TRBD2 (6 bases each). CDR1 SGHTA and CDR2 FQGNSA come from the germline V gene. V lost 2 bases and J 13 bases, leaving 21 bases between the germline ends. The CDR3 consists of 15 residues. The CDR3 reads CASSLSNGGQETQFF. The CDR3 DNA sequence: TGTGCCAGCAGCTTATCGAACGGGGGACAAGAGACCCAGTTCTTC.

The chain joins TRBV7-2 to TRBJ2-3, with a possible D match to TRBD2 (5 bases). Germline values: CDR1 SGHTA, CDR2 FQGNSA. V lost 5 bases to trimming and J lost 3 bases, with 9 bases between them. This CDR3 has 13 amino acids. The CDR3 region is CASSPGITDTQYF. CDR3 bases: TGTGCCAGCAGCCCCGGGATAACAGATACGCAGTATTTT.